This T cell receptor beta chain was sequenced during a study of control samples from healthy donors and cancer patients. Libraries were prepared by immunoSEQ multiplex PCR; TCRdb keeps only in-frame clonotypes and omits some of them. This table holds approximately 120,000 clones, 85% to 95% found once. Material: PBMCs. The clonotype was recovered from a man older than 75 with head and neck cancer.

Here the CDR3 DNA reads TGTGCCAGCAGCATGGGGACAGGGGTCAACGAGCAGTACTTC. Its translation is CASSMGTGVNEQYF. The rearrangement links TRBV6-5 to TRBJ2-7, with 10 bases that match TRBD1. J lost 5 bases, V lost 6 bases, and 7 bases had no gene match. Germline CDR1 and CDR2: MNHEY and SVGAGI. CDR3 length: 14 residues.